The sequence of this T cell receptor beta chain was determined in a study of vaccination and CD4 T cells after COVID-19. The overall study: Convalescent individuals numbered four females and six males, two being Hispanic. Study-wide results and limits: It was found that, in convalescent patients, 304 of 307 vaccine-specific clones were spike mono-reactive. Convalescent patients showed a median around 90% of reactive clones that were seen only post-vaccination.

After removal of 5 bases from V and 7 bases from J, the junction contained 5 bases not matched to a gene. Germline V gene data show CDR1 as MNHEY and CDR2 as SVGEGT. This CDR3 contains 13 residues. Points on this clonotype: No antigen is known for it.

Treatment denoted: roughly 10-day PBMC culture with coronavirus spike peptide pools or control peptides (ViraFEST assay). Fresh IL-2 medium was used to replace half of the medium on days 3 and 7. An Oncomine TCR Beta short-read assay was used to sequence the DNA from cultured CD4+ T cells. TCRdb reanalysed the PCR reads using MiXCR and keeps one entry per CDR3 protein. The sample contains approximately 15,000 distinct CDR3 sequences, around 53% of which appear only once. V and J are TRBV6-2 or TRBV6-3 and TRBJ2-3; 8 nucleotides agree with TRBD1. This receptor was obtained from a human donor who had recovered from COVID-19. Sequences were obtained from CD4+ T cells from blood, cultured in vitro. CDR3 in amino acids: CASSLDRANTQYF. CDR3 coding DNA: TGTGCCAGCAGTCTGGACAGGGCAAATACGCAGTATTTT.